The 28 T cell receptor beta chains reported below all come from one sample, sequenced in a study of identical twins. A single record per CDR3 protein comes from TCRdb applying MiXCR to the 5' RACE reads. This sample carries 240,000 or so distinct CDR3 sequences, 7% of them seen once, and the ten largest clones take 3% to 4.5%. These same records also appear under a second study, on yellow fever vaccine responses in identical twins.

The sequenced material came from memory (CD45RO+) T cells sorted from blood. These receptors all stem from a woman in her late teens or twenties in good health.

This sequence joins TRBV14 and TRBJ1-6; D may be TRBD1 (6 bases). Per germline, CDR1 SGHDN and CDR2 FVKESK. This CDR3 region has 15 residues. V was pared by 4 bases and J by 5 bases, with 12 bases between. In nucleotides, the CDR3 is TGTGCCAGCAGCCCACTAACAGGGAATAATTCACCCCTCCACTTT. Translation gives CASSPLTGNNSPLHF.

This rearrangement joins TRBV7-9 to TRBJ1-3; a weak D match, TRBD1 (6 bases). Germline V CDR1 and CDR2: SEHNR, FQNEAQ (reference sequence). The CDR3 is 14 residues long. The V end lost 8 bases, the J end lost 2 bases, and 13 bases lay between the germline ends. The CDR3 sequence: CASLRGETGNTIYF. CDR3 in DNA: TGTGCCAGCCTCAGGGGCGAAACTGGAAACACCATATATTTT.

This clonotype occurred many times. This sequence joins TRBV2 and TRBJ2-7, with 9 nucleotides matching TRBD1. Per germline, CDR1 SNHLY and CDR2 FYNNEI. V shed 7 bases, J shed 1 base, and the junction held 8 bases outside the gene matches. The CDR3 runs to 15 residues. The CDR3 here is CASTRTGQGSYEQYF. CDR3 sequence (DNA): TGTGCCAGCACCAGAACGGGACAGGGTTCCTACGAGCAGTACTTC.

The chain uses TRBV6-5 and TRBJ1-2, with 7 bases that match TRBD1. Per germline, CDR1 MNHEY and CDR2 SVGAGI. This CDR3 contains 13 residues. The V segment lost 2 bases and the J segment 8 bases; nucleotides outside the gene matches: 5. CDR3 sequence (DNA): TGTGCCAGCAGTTACCGACAGGGTTCCGGCTACACCTTC. Amino acid sequence: CASSYRQGSGYTF.

This clonotype was detected a few times. J is TRBJ2-1 and V is TRBV28; TRBD2 matches at 10 bases. Trimming cost V 3 bases and J 3 bases; bases outside gene matches: 5. The CDR3 loop spans 16 amino acids. Germline assignment: CDR1 MDHEN and CDR2 SYDVKM. CDR3 region: CASSFWTSGNYNEQFF. CDR3 in DNA: TGTGCCAGCAGTTTCTGGACTAGCGGAAACTACAATGAGCAGTTCTTC.

This clonotype was recorded at least ten times. The chain carries TRBV11-2 and TRBJ2-1; D perhaps matches TRBD1 (6 bases). In germline, CDR1 is SGHAT, CDR2 FQNNGV. CDR3 length: 15 amino acids. The V end lost 5 bases, the J end lost 0 bases, and 11 bases lay between the germline ends. The CDR3 DNA reads as TGTGCCAGCAGCCCGGACAGTATCTCCTACAATGAGCAGTTCTTC. Translated: CASSPDSISYNEQFF. The full variable domain, with the rest looked up from reference TRBV11-2 and TRBJ2-1, is EAGVAQSPRYKIIEKRQSVAFWCNPISGHATLYWYQQILGQGPKLLIQFQNNGVVDDSQLPKDRFSAERLKGVDSTLKIQPAKLEDSAVYLCASSPDSISYNEQFFGPGTRLTVL.

The chain carries TRBV12-3 or TRBV12-4 and TRBJ2-6; TRBD2 matches 7 bases. This CDR3 is 17 amino acids long. With V trimmed by 8 bases and J by 0 bases, 10 bases remained unmatched. The CDR3 bases are TGTGCCAGCCAAGGGGCGAGCGGGGTCTCTGGGGCCAACGTCCTGACTTTC. It encodes CASQGASGVSGANVLTF.

This clonotype was recorded many times. This chain joins TRBV21-1 and TRBJ1-1; the table names TRBD1, a call not compared with the DNA. TRBV21-1 is an annotated pseudogene. The CDR3 covers 14 residues. CDR3 DNA: TGTGCCAGCAGCAAAACCGGGACAGTCCTGGGTGCTTTCTTT. Its translation: CASSKTGTVLGAFF.

The chain links TRBV5-1 to TRBJ2-7; 9 positions agree with TRBD2. This CDR3 is 14 amino acids long. The junction had 7 bases not matched to a gene; V was cut back by 6 bases and J by 3 bases. Germline V gene data show CDR1 as SGHRS and CDR2 as YFSETQ. This chain's CDR3 is CASTPGGGGYEQYF. The CDR3 nucleotides read TGCGCCAGCACCCCCGGCGGGGGGGGCTACGAGCAGTACTTC.

This clonotype came up many times. J is TRBJ2-1 and V is TRBV7-6; TRBD1 matches at 7 bases. CDR1 is SGHVS, CDR2 FNYEAQ, per germline. V shed 2 bases, J shed 6 bases, and the junction held 7 bases outside the gene matches. The CDR3 consists of 15 residues. The DNA of the CDR3 is TGTGCCAGCAGCTTACAGGGGGTGCTAGGCAATGAGCAGTTCTTC. As protein: CASSLQGVLGNEQFF. Full variable domain (rest looked up from reference TRBV7-6 and TRBJ2-1): GAGVSQSPRYKVTKRGQDVALRCDPISGHVSLYWYRQALGQGPEFLTYFNYEAQQDKSGLPNDRFSAERPEGSISTLTIQRTEQRDSAMYRCASSLQGVLGNEQFFGPGTRLTVL.

V gene TRBV6-5 combines with J gene TRBJ2-7, with 11 bases that match TRBD2. The CDR3 has 15 amino acids. Germline CDR1 reads MNHEY; CDR2 reads SVGAGI. V lost 3 bases, J lost 2 bases, and 3 bases stayed unmatched. Here the CDR3 reads CASSYELAGAYEQYV. CDR3 nucleotides: TGTGCCAGCAGTTATGAACTAGCGGGGGCCTACGAGCAGTACGTC.

This clonotype was found a few times. The chain carries TRBV11-2 and TRBJ2-7; 7 bases map to TRBD1. This CDR3 is built from 14 residues. Germline V CDR1 and CDR2: SGHAT, FQNNGV. V lost 0 bases to trimming and J lost 5 bases; unmatched junction nucleotides: 4. CDR3 residues: CASSLDLDRDEQYV. The CDR3 DNA reads as TGTGCCAGCAGCTTAGATCTCGACAGGGACGAGCAGTACGTC.

This clonotype came up many times. The chain is built from TRBV12-3 or TRBV12-4 and TRBJ2-2; D possibly corresponds to TRBD2 (6 bases). Trimming removed 5 bases at V and 5 bases at J, with 12 bases between. This CDR3 is built from 14 residues. In DNA, the CDR3 is TGTGCCAGCAGTCCGACTAGGATAACCGGGGAGCTGTTTTTT. Protein product: CASSPTRITGELFF.

This clonotype turned up a few times. The rearrangement uses TRBV28 and TRBJ1-4; TRBD1 matches 7 bases. CDR1 is MDHEN and CDR2 is SYDVKM in the germline V gene. V gave up 4 bases and J gave up 8 bases; unmatched junction bases: 10. CDR3 length: 15 residues. CDR3 DNA sequence: TGTGCCAGCAGTTCAACCACAGGGGTGGGAGAAAAACTGTTTTTT. Protein product: CASSSTTGVGEKLFF.

This clonotype came up many times. The gene calls are TRBV3-1 and TRBJ1-5; D unclear. Germline V lookup: CDR1 LGHDT, CDR2 YNNKEL (reference sequence). This CDR3 is built from 14 residues. V lost 1 base, J lost 2 bases, and 6 bases lay in between. The CDR3 loop reads CASSQGQGNQPQHF. The CDR3 coding sequence is TGTGCCAGCAGCCAAGGGCAGGGCAATCAGCCCCAGCATTTT.

This clonotype was detected ten times or more. This chain uses TRBV7-8 with TRBJ2-5; the match to TRBD2 covers 8 bases. The V gene end was trimmed by 0 bases and the J gene end by 5 bases; junction bases not matched to a gene: 5. Germline CDR1 is SGHVS and CDR2 is FQNEAQ. The CDR3 length is 15 residues. The CDR3 DNA sequence: TGTGCCAGCAGCTTAGCGGGTAGCGGGATTGAGACCCAGTACTTC. Encoded protein: CASSLAGSGIETQYF.

This clonotype was counted a few times. This chain joins TRBV15 and TRBJ2-1; 10 nucleotides match TRBD2. The CDR3 totals 19 residues. Per the germline V gene, CDR1 is LNHNV and CDR2 is YYDKDF (reference sequence). V shed 2 bases, J shed 4 bases, and the junction held 14 bases outside the gene matches. This CDR3 is CATSRLSGGALLWYNEQFF. As DNA, the CDR3 is TGTGCCACCAGCAGATTAAGCGGGGGGGCCCTTTTATGGTACAATGAGCAGTTCTTC. Combining the CDR3 with reference TRBV15 and TRBJ2-1 gives the whole variable domain DAMVIQNPRYQVTQFGKPVTLSCSQTLNHNVMYWYQQKSSQAPKLLFHYYDKDFNNEADTPDNFQSRRPNTSFCFLDIRSPGLGDTAMYLCATSRLSGGALLWYNEQFFGPGTRLTVL.

This clonotype showed up just a few times. The chain links TRBV3-1 to TRBJ2-3; D gene unclear. Trimming removed 7 bases from V and 1 base from J, with 15 bases in between. This CDR3 has 15 amino acids. The germline gives CDR1 LGHDT, CDR2 YNNKEL (reference sequence). CDR3 amino acids: CASTFDPFRTDTQYF. CDR3 coding DNA: TGTGCCAGCACCTTTGACCCCTTCCGCACAGATACGCAGTATTTT.

The chain employs TRBV5-1 and TRBJ1-2; TRBD1 matches at 10 bases. Germline V gene data show CDR1 as SGHRS and CDR2 as YFSETQ. The V gene end was trimmed by 4 bases and the J gene end by 4 bases; junction bases not matched to a gene: 7. The CDR3 contains 15 residues. The CDR3 region has the DNA TGCGCCAGCAGCAGGGACAGGGGAGGTGTCTATGGCTACACCTTC. Protein: CASSRDRGGVYGYTF.

The CDR3 DNA reads TGTGCCAGCAGACCCTGGACTAGCGGCCCCTACGAGCAGTACTTC. Protein: CASRPWTSGPYEQYF. The rearrangement uses TRBV28 and TRBJ2-7; TRBD2 matches at 10 bases. The V and J ends lost 6 bases and 2 bases, in that order; junction bases with no gene match: 7. The CDR3 runs to 15 residues. Germline loops: CDR1 MDHEN, CDR2 SYDVKM. Together with reference TRBV28 and TRBJ2-7, the CDR3 gives the full variable domain: DVKVTQSSRYLVKRTGEKVFLECVQDMDHENMFWYRQDPGLGLRLIYFSYDVKMKEKGDIPEGYSVSREKKERFSLILESASTNQTSMYLCASRPWTSGPYEQYFGPGTRLTVT.

This clonotype has at least ten counts. This rearrangement joins TRBV28 to TRBJ1-1, with 8 bases aligning to TRBD1. The V gene end was trimmed by 6 bases and the J gene end by 1 base; junction bases not matched to a gene: 7. CDR3 length equals 15 residues. Germline CDR1 is MDHEN and CDR2 is SYDVKM. CDR3 DNA sequence: TGTGCCAGCAGCTGGGCAGGGGGCTCGAACACTGAAGCTTTCTTT. It encodes CASSWAGGSNTEAFF.

This clonotype has only a few counts. V gene TRBV12-3 or TRBV12-4 combines with J gene TRBJ2-7; TRBD1 aligns across 7 bases. This CDR3 has 13 amino acids. Trimming at V came to 6 bases and at J to 2 bases, leaving 4 bases not matched to a gene. The CDR3 coding sequence is TGTGCCAGCAGCTCCGACAGGGCCTACGAGCAGTACTTC. This encodes CASSSDRAYEQYF.

This clonotype showed up just once. The rearrangement uses TRBV11-2 and TRBJ2-6, with 11 bases identical to TRBD1. CDR3 length equals 19 residues. Looked up from germline, CDR1 is SGHAT and CDR2 is FQNNGV. V was pared by 0 bases and J by 3 bases, with 7 bases of the junction left unmatched. CDR3 DNA sequence: TGTGCCAGCAGCTTAGAAGGACAGGGGGCAGGCAGTGGGGCCAACGTCCTGACTTTC. Translation: CASSLEGQGAGSGANVLTF.

This clonotype has ten or more counts. The chain is built from TRBV7-3 and TRBJ2-1, with D possibly TRBD2 on 6 matching bases. In germline, CDR1 is SGHTA, CDR2 FQGTGA. The CDR3 is made up of 13 amino acids. Trimming cost V 3 bases and J 7 bases, with 10 bases left between them. DNA of the CDR3: TGTGCCAGCAGCTTCGGGCTAGCGAATGAGCAGTTCTTC. Translated: CASSFGLANEQFF.

This clonotype showed up many times. The V call is TRBV11-2, the J call TRBJ2-5, with D uncertain. This CDR3 region has 15 residues. With 5 bases removed from V and 2 bases from J, the gap between germline ends came to 15 bases. CDR1 SGHAT and CDR2 FQNNGV come from the germline V gene. The CDR3 nucleotides are TGTGCCAGCAGCCCCAGTAGGGCCGGACAAGAGACCCAGTACTTC. This codes for CASSPSRAGQETQYF.

CDR3 amino acids: CSVIRQDLNTEAFF. CDR3 DNA: TGCAGCGTAATCCGACAGGATTTGAACACTGAAGCTTTCTTT. V is TRBV29-1 and J is TRBJ1-1, with D perhaps matching TRBD1 (6 bases). Trimming stripped 6 bases from V and 0 bases from J, with 14 bases between. The CDR3 runs 14 residues. The germline V gene encodes CDR1 SQVTM and CDR2 ANQGSEA.

This clonotype was observed at least ten times. This chain uses TRBV5-1 with TRBJ2-3; no reliable D call. The CDR3 has 14 residues. Germline CDR1 SGHRS, CDR2 YFSETQ. The ends were cut back, 0 bases at V and 0 bases at J, with 5 bases in the middle. The CDR3 protein is CASSLGQSTDTQYF. As DNA, the CDR3 is TGCGCCAGCAGCTTGGGGCAGAGCACAGATACGCAGTATTTT. Full variable domain (outside the CDR3, taken from reference TRBV5-1 and TRBJ2-3): KAGVTQTPRYLIKTRGQQVTLSCSPISGHRSVSWYQQTPGQGLQFLFEYFSETQRNKGNFPGRFSGRQFSNSRSEMNVSTLELGDSALYLCASSLGQSTDTQYFGPGTRLTVL.

This clonotype was observed at least ten times. The chain carries TRBV7-9 and TRBJ2-5; D ambiguous. The V gene's germline CDR1 is SEHNR and CDR2 FQNEAQ (reference sequence). V lost 4 bases, J lost 2 bases, and 11 bases lay in between. CDR3 size: 14 residues. DNA for the CDR3: TGTGCCAGCAGCTCTTTACAGCAACAAGAGACCCAGTACTTC. Translating it yields CASSSLQQQETQYF.